The 14 T cell receptor beta chains given below trace back to one sample, sequenced in a study of cytomegalovirus exposure and HLA in healthy donors. PCR amplification relied on 60 Vbeta primers (plus 13 Jbeta primers). This table comes from immunoSEQ multiplex PCR, and its TCRdb copy is limited to in-frame clones, with some not included. The sample has some 110,000 clones, about two thirds seen once. Sequences were obtained from PBMCs. Every receptor here comes from a man younger than 40 in good health and CMV-seropositive.

This clone has a handful of counts. The chain carries TRBV28 and TRBJ1-5; possibly TRBD1 for D (5 bases). Trimming took 0 bases from V and 1 from J, leaving 13 bases between them. This CDR3 is 17 amino acids long. Germline CDR1 reads MDHEN; CDR2 reads SYDVKM. Written as DNA, the CDR3 is TGTGCCAGCAGTTTATGGGGGGAGGGTTCAAGCAATCAGCCCCAGCATTTT. Translating it yields CASSLWGEGSSNQPQHF.

This clone occurred a few times. The V call is TRBV11-3, the J call TRBJ2-3; 12 bases agree with TRBD2. In germline, CDR1 is SGHNT, CDR2 YENEEA. CDR3 length: 19 amino acids. V was clipped by 1 base and J by 2 bases; unmatched bases: 10. CDR3 DNA sequence: TGTGCCAGCAGCTTAGCCGGGCTAGCGGGAGGGCCGGACACAGATACGCAGTATTTT. Amino acid sequence: CASSLAGLAGGPDTDTQYF.

The gene calls are TRBV13 and TRBJ2-7, with D possibly matching TRBD1 (6 bases). Germline V gene sequence: CDR1 PRHDT, CDR2 FYEKMQ (reference sequence). The CDR3 loop spans 17 amino acids. Between the trimmed V and J ends, which lost 5 bases and 3 bases, there was a span of 23 bases. CDR3 in amino acids: CASSRTDVSTGYYEQYV. As DNA, the CDR3 is TGTGCCAGCAGCCGAACAGACGTCTCCACAGGGTACTACGAGCAGTACGTC.

The genes are TRBV25-1 and TRBJ1-2; D is perhaps TRBD1 (5 bases). Trimming pared 9 bases from V and 4 bases from J, leaving 9 bases between. Germline CDR1 is MGHDK and CDR2 is SYGVNS. There are 11 residues in the CDR3. The CDR3 DNA reads as TGTGCCAGTCGGGACTTCTATGGCTACACCTTC. This encodes CASRDFYGYTF.

This clone occurred a few times. The gene calls are TRBV18 and TRBJ2-7, with D possibly TRBD1 on 6 matching bases. V lost 1 base and J lost 0, with 10 bases in between. Per germline, CDR1 KGHSH and CDR2 LQKENI. The CDR3 has 15 residues. The CDR3 nucleotides are TGTGCCAGCTCACCACAGGGGGTCCCCTCCTACGAGCAGTACTTC. Translating gives CASSPQGVPSYEQYF.

The rearrangement joins TRBV7-9 to TRBJ1-6; 8 bases fit TRBD1. V was clipped by 5 bases and J by 9 bases; unmatched bases: 12. Looked up from germline, CDR1 is SEHNR and CDR2 is FQNEAQ (reference sequence). The CDR3 is 16 amino acids. CDR3 sequence reads: CASSPRAQGAVSPLHF. Written as DNA, the CDR3 is TGTGCCAGCAGCCCACGGGCCCAGGGGGCGGTTTCACCCCTCCACTTT.

The chain recombines TRBV7-2 with TRBJ2-1, with TRBD2 identical over 13 bases. Germline CDR1 reads SGHTA; CDR2 reads FQGNSA. This CDR3 contains 20 residues. V lost 0 bases, J lost 5 bases, and 13 bases stayed unmatched. The CDR3 coding sequence is TGTGCCAGCAGCTTAGCTCCGGGACTAGCGGGACCCATCCTAAACAATGAGCAGTTCTTC. Its protein product is CASSLAPGLAGPILNNEQFF.

V and J are TRBV7-3 and TRBJ1-2; D is unclear. V was pared by 5 bases and J by 4 bases, with 14 bases between. The CDR3 spans 14 residues. Looked up from germline, CDR1 is SGHTA and CDR2 is FQGTGA. The DNA for the CDR3 is TGTGCCAGCAGCCCCGGGAACACAGCCTATGGCTACACCTTC. Its protein product is CASSPGNTAYGYTF.

The chain couples TRBV5-6 to TRBJ2-7, with 7 bases that match TRBD1. V trimming: 0 bases; J trimming: 2 bases; junction bases outside the gene matches: 2. There are 14 residues in the CDR3. From germline, CDR1 is SGHDT and CDR2 YYEEEE. The CDR3 loop reads CASSLGDSPYEQYV. The CDR3 DNA sequence: TGTGCCAGCAGCTTGGGGGACAGTCCCTACGAGCAGTACGTC.

The rearrangement joins TRBV5-4 to TRBJ1-1; D not certain. The CDR3 has 14 residues. V lost 3 bases to trimming and J lost 0 bases, with 9 bases between them. Germline V gives CDR1 SGHNT, CDR2 YYREEE (reference sequence). The CDR3 nucleotides read TGTGCCAGCAGCTCTCAACTGCTGAACACTGAAGCTTTCTTT. Protein: CASSSQLLNTEAFF.

The genes are TRBV28 and TRBJ1-1; tentatively, D is TRBD1 (5 bases). This CDR3 contains 16 residues. Trimming removed 6 bases at V and 5 bases at J, with 22 bases between. Germline assignment: CDR1 MDHEN and CDR2 SYDVKM. DNA for the CDR3: TGTGCCAGCAGCCCCCGAGAGGCAGGGCGTCGGACTGAAGCTTTCTTT. As protein: CASSPREAGRRTEAFF.

In its sample, this clone was seen a few times. The chain is built from TRBV27 and TRBJ1-5; the D gene is possibly TRBD1 (5 bases). Germline CDR1 and CDR2: MNHEY and SMNVEV (reference sequence). Trimming cost V 2 bases and J 5 bases, with 10 bases left between them. This CDR3 contains 14 residues. The CDR3 sequence is CASSLIGGDQPQHF. In nucleotides, the CDR3 is TGTGCCAGCAGTTTAATTGGGGGGGATCAGCCCCAGCATTTT.

This clone was counted only a few times. The V gene is TRBV11-2, the J gene TRBJ2-4, with D tentatively TRBD2 (5 bases). V shed 0 bases and J shed 0 bases, with 12 bases lying between them. The CDR3 has 17 amino acids. Germline-derived CDR1 and CDR2 are SGHAT and FQNNGV. The CDR3, as DNA: TGTGCCAGCAGCTTAGATGGGAGAGGACTAGCCAAAAACATTCAGTACTTC. It yields the protein CASSLDGRGLAKNIQYF.

This clone was detected a few times. This chain uses TRBV6-5 with TRBJ2-7; 8 bases align to TRBD1. The CDR3 sequence is 14 residues long. V dropped 7 bases and J dropped 2; count of bases not matched to a gene: 7. Germline V gene data show CDR1 as MNHEY and CDR2 as SVGAGI. The chain's CDR3 is CASTLDRGPYEQYF. The DNA of the CDR3 is TGTGCCAGCACCCTCGACAGGGGCCCCTACGAGCAGTACTTC.